The rows below give T cell receptor beta chains drawn from one sample of a study of cytomegalovirus exposure and HLA in healthy donors. The method was immunoSEQ multiplex PCR; TCRdb's version includes in-frame clones alone and lacks a portion of them. The top ten clones hold around 9.1% of a sample with 70,000 to 95,000 clones, about 75% of them seen once. Material for sequencing was PBMCs. These receptor sequences come from a man aged 30-40 years in good health and CMV-seropositive. Both conserved end residues are part of each CDR3. A D gene is named only where the DNA matches it firmly. A clone size is listed for some rows: how often the clone was seen (once, few, many), or a class if it is expanded.

TRBJ1-6 NA NA TRBV19 15 TGTGCCAGTAGCGGAGGGTTGTCCTATAATTCACCCCTCCACTTT CASSGGLSYNSPLHF
TRBJ2-3 NA once TRBV5-4 12 TGCGCCAGCAGCCTCTCTACAGATACGCAGTATTTT CASSLSTDTQYF
TRBJ2-1 NA NA TRBV28 16 TGTGCCAGCGGGTTAATAAGGGGTCCGATGGGGAATGAGCAGTTCTTC CASGLIRGPMGNEQFF
TRBJ1-1 NA NA TRBV6-6 11 TGTGCCAGCAGTCCAGGATACCAAGCTTTCTTT CASSPGYQAFF
TRBJ1-3 NA few TRBV2 11 TGTGCCACCCAGGACATGGTCACCATATATTTT CATQDMVTIYF
TRBJ2-7 TRBD2 NA TRBV27 15 TGTGCCAGCAGTTGGGGACGGGGGGGCCTTTACGAGCAGTACTTC CASSWGRGGLYEQYF
TRBJ1-1 TRBD1 few TRBV2 13 TGTGCCAGCAAAGAGACAGGGTGGGCTGAAGCTTTCTTT CASKETGWAEAFF
TRBJ2-6 NA NA TRBV7-3 17 TGTGCCAGCAGCTTAGTGTTCAGTCTCTCTGGGGCCAACGTCCTGACTTTC CASSLVFSLSGANVLTF
TRBJ1-1 NA NA TRBV19 15 TGTGCCAGTAGTATAGCGTCAGGGTTTGTCACTGAAGCTTTCTTT CASSIASGFVTEAFF
TRBJ2-1 NA NA TRBV6-6 14 TGTGCCAGCAGTTACTCGGGCAGGGACAATGAGCAGTTCTTC CASSYSGRDNEQFF
TRBJ2-1 NA NA TRBV7-9 16 TGTGCCAGCAGCTTAGGTGTCGGGGTGACCTACAATGAGCAGTTCTTC CASSLGVGVTYNEQFF
TRBJ2-2 NA few TRBV29-1 15 TGCAGCGTTGAAAAAGGCGGGGCGAACACCGGGGAGCTGTTTTTT CSVEKGGANTGELFF
TRBJ2-5 NA NA TRBV4-3 14 TGCGCCAGCAGCCAAGATCCGGGGCAAGAGACCCAGTACTTC CASSQDPGQETQYF
TRBJ2-5 TRBD2 once TRBV11-2 16 TGTGCCAGCAGCATGACTAGCGTCACCTCACAAGAGACCCAGTACTTC CASSMTSVTSQETQYF
TRBJ1-6 NA NA TRBV19 13 TGTGCCAGTAGTATAGAAGCGAATTCACCCCTCCACTTT CASSIEANSPLHF
TRBJ2-7 TRBD1 once TRBV28 14 TGTGCCAGCAGTTTCCCAGGGGGCCGGAACGAGCAGTACTTC CASSFPGGRNEQYF
TRBJ2-3 NA NA TRBV27 16 TGTGCCAGCAGTTTCTCGGCAGGGTGGAGCACAGATACGCAGTATTTT CASSFSAGWSTDTQYF
TRBJ2-7 TRBD1 many TRBV27 14 TGTGCCAGCAGTTTCCGGGACAGGCTAAACGAGCAGTACTTC CASSFRDRLNEQYF
TRBJ1-5 TRBD1 NA TRBV6-5 14 TGTGCCAGCAGACACGACAGGGGCTCTGAGCCCCAGCATTTT CASRHDRGSEPQHF
TRBJ2-5 NA NA TRBV10-1 14 TGCGCCAGCAGTGAGCAGGGGACCTCAGAGACCCAGTACTTC CASSEQGTSETQYF
TRBJ1-3 NA few TRBV9 13 TGTGCCAGCAGCGCGGGGGGAGGAAACACCATATATTTT CASSAGGGNTIYF
TRBJ1-1 NA few TRBV28 16 TGTGCCAGCAGTTCCCCTCGAGGGGGAAAGATAAGTGAAGCTTTCTTT CASSSPRGGKISEAFF
TRBJ2-5 NA NA TRBV13 15 TGTGCCAGCACCCAGAGGGGGGAGGGTCAAGAGACCCAGTACTTC CASTQRGEGQETQYF
TRBJ2-7 TRBD1 NA TRBV27 13 TGTGCCAGCAGTGGACGGACAGGGTGGGAGCAGTACTTC CASSGRTGWEQYF
TRBJ2-3 NA NA TRBV7-2 15 TGTGCCAGCAGCTCGAGAACGGGGTCCACAGATACGCAGTATTTT CASSSRTGSTDTQYF
TRBJ1-5 NA NA TRBV7-8 14 TGTGCCAGCAGCTTAGTGCAGGGTAATCAGCCCCAGCATTTT CASSLVQGNQPQHF
TRBJ2-5 NA few TRBV9 14 TGTGCCAGCAGCGTTGGAGGGGGCCGGGAGACCCAGTACTTC CASSVGGGRETQYF
TRBJ1-4 NA NA TRBV5-1 14 TGCGCCAGCAGCTTCAGTACAACTAATGAAAAACTGTTTTTT CASSFSTTNEKLFF
TRBJ1-1 TRBD1 once TRBV7-6 17 TGTGCCAGCAGCTTAGCGGGCCCGGGACAGTGGAACACTGAAGCTTTCTTT CASSLAGPGQWNTEAFF
TRBJ2-7 TRBD2 NA TRBV7-2 17 TGTGCCAGCAGCTTAGGCTTTTTTGCTAGCGGGGGTTACGAGCAGTACTTC CASSLGFFASGGYEQYF
TRBJ2-5 TRBD2 NA TRBV19 15 TGTGCCAGTAGTCCGCCGGGGGGGCACAAAGAGACCCAGTACTTC CASSPPGGHKETQYF
TRBJ1-1 NA NA TRBV30 17 TGTGCCTGGAGTCGATGGGGTAGGGGAGGAAGTCTCACTGAAGCTTTCTTT CAWSRWGRGGSLTEAFF
TRBJ1-3 NA NA TRBV7-8 12 TGTGCCAGCAGCCTAGTACAGGACACCATATATTTT CASSLVQDTIYF
TRBJ1-4 NA NA TRBV9 16 TGTGCCAGCAGCGTAGGGTCGGGAGCAACTAATGAAAAACTGTTTTTT CASSVGSGATNEKLFF
TRBJ2-5 NA NA TRBV6-5 16 TGTGCCAGCAGTTACAATAACAGCCCGGGGGGCGAGACCCAGTACTTC CASSYNNSPGGETQYF
TRBJ2-7 TRBD1 NA TRBV6-5 14 TGTGCCAGCAGTTACCGGGACAGTCCCTACGAGCAGTACTTC CASSYRDSPYEQYF
TRBJ2-4 NA once TRBV21-1 18 TGTGCCAGCAGCAAAGAGAGCTGGACAGGGGGGCGGATGTCCGTTCAGTACTTC CASSKESWTGGRMSVQYF
TRBJ2-1 TRBD2 NA TRBV7-9 16 TGTGCCAGCAGCTTAGGTCCCAGCGGGGGGCAAAGTGAGCAGTTCTTC CASSLGPSGGQSEQFF
TRBJ2-7 TRBD2 once TRBV27 14 TGTGCCAGTAGTTTGCATGCTAGCGGGTACGAGCAGTACTTC CASSLHASGYEQYF
TRBJ2-5 TRBD2 NA TRBV2 16 TGTGCCAGCAGTGAACAGCGACTAGCGGGCCAAGAGACCCAGTACTTC CASSEQRLAGQETQYF
TRBJ2-7 TRBD2 once TRBV10-2 15 TGCGCCAGCAGTGCCAGCGGGGGGTGGTCCTACGAGCAGTACTTC CASSASGGWSYEQYF
TRBJ2-7 NA NA TRBV2 15 TGTGCCAGCAGAGGGGCAGCTTCAGGGTCCTACGAGCAGTACTTC CASRGAASGSYEQYF
TRBJ2-7 NA NA TRBV9 17 TGTGCCAGCAGCCAGGGGTCCGGGACCTCAAGCTCCTACGAGCAGTACTTC CASSQGSGTSSSYEQYF
TRBJ2-1 TRBD2 NA TRBV5-1 16 TGCGCCAGCAGCCTTACGACTAGCGGCTCCTACAATGAGCAGTTCTTC CASSLTTSGSYNEQFF